These 9 T cell receptor beta chains originate from one sample sequenced in a study of CD8+ T cells in alopecia areata. Following extraction, RNA underwent reverse transcription to cDNA, which served as the sequencing template. Assay used: immunoSEQ multiplex PCR; TCRdb lists only in-frame clones, some missing. The sample lists approximately 180,000 clones; around three fifths were seen once. Treatment indicated: oral pan-JAK inhibitor, 5-10 mg twice daily. The material was CD4+ T cells sorted from blood, obtained at roughly week 49, from a patient treated with tofacitinib. The receptors derive from a human donor with alopecia areata.

The gene calls are TRBV29-1 and TRBJ2-2, with D tentatively TRBD2 (5 bases). Trimming stripped 4 bases from V and 1 base from J, with 7 bases between. CDR3 length equals 13 residues. Per germline, CDR1 SQVTM and CDR2 ANQGSEA. The CDR3 DNA reads TGCAGCGTTGTGAGGGAGAACACCGGGGAGCTGTTTTTT. Its translation: CSVVRENTGELFF.

This clone appeared a few times. This sequence joins TRBV29-1 and TRBJ2-5; no definite D call. V lost 5 bases to trimming and J lost 2 bases, with 15 bases between them. The CDR3 covers 14 residues. The germline V gene encodes CDR1 SQVTM and CDR2 ANQGSEA. CDR3 in DNA: TGCAGCGTTCCGTTGTCGAGTGGGCAAGAGACCCAGTACTTC. Protein product: CSVPLSSGQETQYF.

J is TRBJ1-5 and V is TRBV27; TRBD1 matches 7 bases. The CDR3 is 16 amino acids. Germline CDR1 and CDR2: MNHEY and SMNVEV (reference sequence). V was clipped by 5 bases and J by 3 bases; unmatched bases: 10. The CDR3 DNA reads TGTGCCAGCAGTCCACTCCGGGACAGCCTCAATCAGCCCCAGCATTTT. It translates to CASSPLRDSLNQPQHF.

This rearrangement joins TRBV30 to TRBJ1-2; TRBD1 might be the D (5 bases). In germline, CDR1 is GTSNPN, CDR2 SVGIG (reference sequence). The CDR3 contains 12 residues. V gave up 4 bases and J gave up 3 bases, with 9 bases separating them. The CDR3 DNA is TGTGCCTGGATGGGGGTCTACTATGGCTACACCTTC. The encoded protein is CAWMGVYYGYTF.

The V gene is TRBV30, the J gene TRBJ2-5, with D uncertain. Germline V gene lookup returns CDR1 GTSNPN and CDR2 SVGIG (reference sequence). Trimming removed 2 bases at V and 2 bases at J, with 15 bases between. This CDR3 is built from 15 residues. The CDR3 bases are TGTGCCTGGAGTCTTGAGCTGACCTCACAAGAGACCCAGTACTTC. This translates into CAWSLELTSQETQYF.

This chain links TRBV28 with TRBJ1-1; TRBD1 is a possible D gene (5 bases). This CDR3 comprises 13 residues. Trimming removed 3 bases from V and 4 bases from J, with 9 bases in between. Germline V gives CDR1 MDHEN, CDR2 SYDVKM. The chain's CDR3 is CASSLGVSTEAFF. As DNA, the CDR3 is TGTGCCAGCAGTTTGGGGGTTAGCACTGAAGCTTTCTTT.

This clone was counted a few times. V is TRBV5-1 and J is TRBJ1-5; the D is unclear. This CDR3 spans 16 amino acids. Germline-derived CDR1 and CDR2 are SGHRS and YFSETQ. The V and J ends lost 5 bases and 0 bases respectively, with 15 bases between them. The CDR3 sequence is CASRLDGSDSNQPQHF. The CDR3 DNA follows: TGCGCCAGCAGGTTAGACGGATCAGATAGCAATCAGCCCCAGCATTTT.

The chain uses TRBV4-1 and TRBJ1-6; TRBD1 is a possible D gene (6 bases). Germline CDR1 and CDR2: MGHRA and YSYEKL. Trimming took off 2 bases at V and 0 bases at J, with 11 bases between the two ends. CDR3 size: 17 residues. The CDR3 reads CASSQSGASSYNSPLHF. CDR3 DNA sequence: TGCGCCAGCAGCCAATCAGGGGCTAGCTCCTATAATTCACCCCTCCACTTT.

The chain is built from TRBV4-3 and TRBJ1-1; no definite D call. V was trimmed by 0 bases and J by 3 bases, leaving 5 bases between them. This CDR3 spans 13 amino acids. Germline V CDR1 and CDR2: LGHNA, YSLEER. The chain's CDR3 is CASSQDLDTEAFF. As DNA, the CDR3 is TGCGCCAGCAGCCAAGATTTGGACACTGAAGCTTTCTTT.